This passage covers 23 T cell receptor beta chains from one sample sequenced in a study of T cells in Graves' hyperthyroidism and ophthalmopathy. What was amplified from RNA transcripts were TCR beta CDR3 regions. The TCR CDR3 first-round RT-PCR relied on the HTBI primer set. TCRdb processed the multiplex PCR reads anew with MiXCR; each CDR3 protein has one entry. The top ten hold 32% of the sample, which has about 400,000 distinct CDR3 sequences, 15% seen once. The sequencing sample was made of blood. The origin of the receptors is a woman aged 30 to 39 with Graves' hyperthyroidism.

The CDR3 loop reads CSARSTGLHTEAFF. As DNA, the CDR3 is TGCAGTGCTCGCTCGACAGGCCTTCACACTGAAGCTTTCTTT. The chain is built from TRBV20-1 and TRBJ1-1; the D gene is possibly TRBD1 (6 bases). Trimming shortened V by 5 bases and J by 3 bases, and 16 bases separated the two germline ends. CDR3 length: 14 residues. Germline CDR1 DFQATT, CDR2 SNEGSKA (reference sequence).

The chain links TRBV4-1 to TRBJ2-3; 8 nucleotides align to TRBD2. The CDR3 has 16 residues. Looked up from germline, CDR1 is MGHRA and CDR2 is YSYEKL. The V and J ends lost 4 bases and 4 bases, in that order; junction bases with no gene match: 10. The CDR3 sequence: CASSPLAGSVADTQYF. CDR3 DNA sequence: TGCGCCAGCAGCCCCTTAGCGGGAAGTGTTGCAGATACGCAGTATTTT.

CDR3 bases: TGTGCCAGCAGCTCCCATCGGAGTAGCGGGCCCACCTACGAGCAGTACTTC. It specifies CASSSHRSSGPTYEQYF. The J gene is TRBJ2-7, the V gene TRBV7-2, with 7 positions matching TRBD2. V lost 4 bases and J lost 2; bases outside the gene matches: 14. The CDR3 length is 17 residues. Germline V CDR1 and CDR2: SGHTA, FQGNSA.

This rearrangement joins TRBV5-6 to TRBJ2-7; D might be TRBD2 (5 bases). The CDR3 consists of 14 residues. Germline V lookup: CDR1 SGHDT, CDR2 YYEEEE. Trimming removed 2 bases from V and 3 bases from J, with 12 bases in between. DNA of the CDR3: TGTGCCAGCAGCTTTGGTCTAGCCCACTACGAGCAGTACTTC. Its protein is CASSFGLAHYEQYF.

The chain recombines TRBV6-1 with TRBJ2-5; TRBD1 matches at 8 bases. With V trimmed by 6 bases and J by 3 bases, 3 bases remained unmatched. The CDR3 sequence is 13 residues long. Germline CDR1 MNHNS, CDR2 SASEGT. CDR3 DNA sequence: TGTGCCAGCAGGGACAGGGATGAAGAGACCCAGTACTTC. Translated, it gives CASRDRDEETQYF.

The chain has TRBV6-5 and TRBJ2-7; 8 positions agree with TRBD2. This CDR3 has 14 residues. Trimming took 2 bases from V and 6 from J; bases not matched to a gene: 6. Germline loops: CDR1 MNHEY, CDR2 SVGAGI. This chain's CDR3 is CASSYSLAGPEQYF. The CDR3 DNA is TGTGCCAGCAGTTACAGCTTAGCGGGACCCGAGCAGTACTTC.

This clonotype has only a few counts. This chain connects TRBV6-1 to TRBJ2-3; the match to TRBD2 covers 13 bases. The CDR3 totals 18 residues. J gave up 3 bases and V 0 bases, and 6 bases lay outside the gene matches. Looked up from germline, CDR1 is MNHNS and CDR2 is SASEGT. The CDR3 protein is CASSEARTSGRGTDTQYF. In DNA, the CDR3 is TGTGCCAGCAGTGAAGCGAGGACTAGCGGGAGAGGGACAGATACGCAGTATTTT.

This clonotype was detected ten times or more. The chain employs TRBV12-3 or TRBV12-4 and TRBJ2-7, with 10 positions matching TRBD1. The CDR3 totals 14 residues. The ends lost 3 bases at V and 5 bases at J; junction bases unmatched: 4. The CDR3 here is CASSLGQGIHEQYF. The CDR3 nucleotides are TGTGCCAGCAGTTTGGGACAGGGGATTCACGAGCAGTACTTC.

This clonotype was seen at least ten times. The chain has TRBV7-9 and TRBJ2-7; 10 nucleotides agree with TRBD2. Germline CDR1 SEHNR, CDR2 FQNEAQ (reference sequence). The CDR3 length is 17 residues. Trimming removed 5 bases from V and 0 bases from J; junction bases left unmatched: 10. CDR3 amino acids: CASSPLTSGPPSYEQYF. For the CDR3, the DNA is TGTGCCAGCAGCCCTCTGACTAGCGGGCCCCCCTCCTACGAGCAGTACTTC.

This clonotype was observed at least ten times. The V gene is TRBV2, the J gene TRBJ2-7; D is unclear. The CDR3 spans 10 residues. The V gene lost 5 bases and the J gene lost 7 bases, with 6 bases spanning the gap. Germline V CDR1 and CDR2: SNHLY, FYNNEI. CDR3 sequence: CASSYMEQYF. DNA for the CDR3: TGTGCCAGCAGTTACATGGAGCAGTACTTC.

The V gene is TRBV9, the J gene TRBJ2-3, with D unclear. Between the trimmed V and J ends, which lost 0 bases and 6 bases, there was a span of 8 bases. The V gene's germline CDR1 is SGDLS and CDR2 YYNGEE. This CDR3 is built from 13 residues. In DNA, the CDR3 is TGTGCCAGCAGCGTAGGTGGCGTTGATACGCAGTATTTT. This codes for CASSVGGVDTQYF.

This clonotype was observed a few times. A single base separates this from a much larger clone, so it may be a read error. The V call is TRBV5-4, the J call TRBJ2-3, with 7 nucleotides matching TRBD1. This CDR3 spans 13 amino acids. The germline V gene encodes CDR1 SGHNT and CDR2 YYREEE (reference sequence). V dropped 4 bases and J dropped 3; count of bases not matched to a gene: 2. DNA for the CDR3: TGTGCCAGCAGCGAGGGACAGACAGATACGCAGTATTTT. Amino acids: CASSEGQTDTQYF.

There are a few counts of this clonotype. V gene TRBV3-1 combines with J gene TRBJ2-3; TRBD2 agrees at 13 bases. The J segment lost 5 bases and the V segment lost 0 bases, leaving 14 bases of the junction unmatched. The CDR3 is made up of 20 amino acids. The germline gives CDR1 LGHDT, CDR2 YNNKEL (reference sequence). DNA for the CDR3: TGTGCCAGCAGCCAAGATAGAGGGACTAGCGGGATCACCTCTAGAGATACGCAGTATTTT. This sequence encodes CASSQDRGTSGITSRDTQYF.

At least ten counts were recorded for this clonotype. This chain links TRBV5-1 with TRBJ2-5, with D hard to call. The CDR3 contains 13 residues. CDR1 SGHRS and CDR2 YFSETQ come from the germline V gene. Trimming removed 3 bases from V and 2 bases from J, with 8 bases in between. CDR3 sequence (DNA): TGCGCCAGCAGCTGGACGGTGCAAGAGACCCAGTACTTC. Translation gives CASSWTVQETQYF.

This clonotype has at least ten counts. One junction end does not reproduce the germline sequence, and a read error may be involved. The chain recombines TRBV2 with TRBJ2-3, with TRBD2 identical over 13 bases. The CDR3 runs to 19 residues. The V gene's germline CDR1 is SNHLY and CDR2 FYNNEI. For the CDR3, the DNA is TGTGCCAGCAGTGAAGGCCCAAGGACTAGCGGGAGAGGAACAGATGCGCAGTATTTT. Protein sequence: CASSEGPRTSGRGTDAQYF.

This clonotype was detected ten times or more. J is TRBJ2-5 and V is TRBV18; tentatively, D is TRBD2 (6 bases). The CDR3 is 14 amino acids. V was trimmed by 5 bases and J by 4 bases, leaving 14 bases between them. Germline values: CDR1 KGHSH, CDR2 LQKENI. Here the CDR3 DNA reads TGTGCCAGCTCAGTCCGAGGAGGGGCAGAGACCCAGTACTTC. Amino acid sequence: CASSVRGGAETQYF.

This clonotype was observed at least ten times. The rearrangement joins TRBV27 to TRBJ2-3, with D possibly TRBD2 on 5 matching bases. The CDR3 has 13 amino acids. Germline V gene data show CDR1 as MNHEY and CDR2 as SMNVEV (reference sequence). Trimming shortened V by 6 bases and J by 4 bases, and 11 bases separated the two germline ends. As DNA, the CDR3 is TGTGCCAGCAGCCCTCTCGGGGCAGATACGCAGTATTTT. Translated, it gives CASSPLGADTQYF.

This clonotype showed up many times. The V call is TRBV28, the J call TRBJ1-4, with 7 bases that match TRBD1. Germline assignment: CDR1 MDHEN and CDR2 SYDVKM. After removal of 3 bases from V and 8 bases from J, the junction contained 6 bases not matched to a gene. CDR3 length: 14 residues. CDR3 DNA sequence: TGTGCCAGCAGTTTTCGACAGGGAGGCGAAAAACTGTTTTTT. This sequence encodes CASSFRQGGEKLFF.

This clonotype has a count of ten or more. The chain links TRBV30 to TRBJ2-1; D is undetermined. V was pared by 5 bases and J by 7 bases, with 21 bases between. CDR1 is GTSNPN, CDR2 SVGIG, per germline (reference sequence). This CDR3 has 15 amino acids. The CDR3 coding sequence is TGTGCCTGGCGATCCGGGCCCACCCCGGTTAATGAGCAGTTCTTC. Amino acids: CAWRSGPTPVNEQFF.

The rearrangement links TRBV5-6 to TRBJ2-7; D unclear. Germline CDR1 SGHDT, CDR2 YYEEEE. Trimming pared 3 bases from V and 5 bases from J, leaving 15 bases between. The CDR3 spans 14 residues. The DNA of the CDR3 is TGTGCCAGCAGCTCGATGAACGAGGTCAACGAGCAGTACTTC. Translated, it gives CASSSMNEVNEQYF.

This clonotype was recorded a few times. The chain employs TRBV9 and TRBJ2-1; D is uncertain. This CDR3 region has 12 residues. Trimming pared 0 bases from V and 9 bases from J, leaving 7 bases between. Germline V gene lookup returns CDR1 SGDLS and CDR2 YYNGEE. In DNA, the CDR3 is TGTGCCAGCAGCGTAGATCTGTTTGAGCAGTTCTTC. Protein sequence: CASSVDLFEQFF.

This clonotype was counted ten times or more. The gene calls are TRBV20-1 and TRBJ1-6, with TRBD1 matching 8 bases. After removal of 6 bases from V and 4 bases from J, the junction contained 8 bases not matched to a gene. The germline V gene has CDR1 DFQATT and CDR2 SNEGSKA (reference sequence). CDR3 length: 15 residues. The CDR3 nucleotides read TGCAGTGCCACCGACAGGGGCATGTATAATTCACCCCTCCACTTT. It encodes CSATDRGMYNSPLHF.

Remarks on this clonotype: This may come from a read error, since a much larger clone is one base off. The gene calls are TRBV10-3 and TRBJ1-3; no definite D call. The V end was cut by 4 bases, the J end by 0 bases, with 13 bases between. CDR1 ENHRY and CDR2 SYGVKD come from the germline V gene. The CDR3 sequence is 16 residues long. In nucleotides, the CDR3 is TGTGCCATCAGTGGGTCTGGCAGGAACTCTGGAAACACCATATATTTT. Its translation: CAISGSGRNSGNTIYF.